Below, 29 T cell receptor beta chains from the same sample are listed, as sequenced in a study of early T cells in non-severe SARS-CoV-2 infection. MiXCR, run by TCRdb on the 5' RACE reads, gives a single entry per CDR3 protein. The sample has about 50,000 distinct CDR3 sequences; about a tenth are singletons. The starting material was whole blood, obtained at baseline. These receptors originate from an adult who was a healthcare worker with PCR-confirmed SARS-CoV-2 infection or an uninfected control (not recorded which).

The chain carries TRBV5-4 and TRBJ1-2; the D gene is possibly TRBD1 (5 bases). Trimming shortened V by 4 bases and J by 5 bases, and 9 bases separated the two germline ends. The length of the CDR3 is 12 residues. CDR1 and CDR2 (germline): SGHNT, YYREEE (reference sequence). CDR3 region: CASSTGAYGYTF. CDR3 bases: TGTGCCAGCAGCACCGGGGCTTATGGCTACACCTTC. Full variable domain (rest looked up from reference TRBV5-4 and TRBJ1-2): ETGVTQSPTHLIKTRGQQVTLRCSSQSGHNTVSWYQQALGQGPQFIFQYYREEENGRGNFPPRFSGLQFPNYSSELNVNALELDDSALYLCASSTGAYGYTFGSGTRLTVV.

CDR3 loop: CATSDRTTQETQYF. As DNA, the CDR3 is TGTGCCACCAGTGACAGGACAACCCAAGAGACCCAGTACTTC. The chain recombines TRBV24-1 with TRBJ2-5, with TRBD1 as a possible D gene (5 bases). This CDR3 has 14 residues. Trimming stripped 4 bases from V and 1 base from J, with 9 bases between. Germline assignment: CDR1 KGHDR and CDR2 SFDVKD.

The rearrangement uses TRBV12-3 or TRBV12-4 and TRBJ2-1, with D perhaps matching TRBD2 (5 bases). Trimming removed 6 bases from V and 4 bases from J, with 13 bases in between. The CDR3 totals 14 residues. This chain's CDR3 is CASRPGELYNEQFF. DNA for the CDR3: TGTGCCAGCAGACCCGGGGAATTGTACAATGAGCAGTTCTTC.

This clonotype occurred once. The chain uses TRBV12-3 or TRBV12-4 and TRBJ2-3, with 9 positions matching TRBD1. The V gene end was trimmed by 6 bases and the J gene end by 5 bases; junction bases not matched to a gene: 6. The CDR3 length is 14 residues. The CDR3 here is CASSRTGEGDTQYF. The CDR3 DNA reads TGTGCCAGCAGCCGGACAGGGGAAGGAGATACGCAGTATTTT.

This clonotype came up a few times. V gene TRBV2 combines with J gene TRBJ2-3; 14 bases map to TRBD2. The CDR3 extends over 17 amino acids. V shed 5 bases and J 2 bases; nucleotides not matched to a gene: 6. Germline CDR1 reads SNHLY; CDR2 reads FYNNEI. The CDR3 DNA reads TGTGCCAGCAGTTGGACTAGCGGGGGGCGAGCCACAGATACGCAGTATTTT. This translates into CASSWTSGGRATDTQYF. Using reference TRBV2 and TRBJ2-3 for the parts outside the CDR3, the full variable domain is EPEVTQTPSHQVTQMGQEVILRCVPISNHLYFYWYRQILGQKVEFLVSFYNNEISEKSEIFDDQFSVERPDGSNFTLKIRSTKLEDSAMYFCASSWTSGGRATDTQYFGPGTRLTVL.

This clonotype was detected only a few times. CDR3 sequence (DNA): TGTGCCAGCAGTTACTCGATGGTTCCGAACACCGGGGAGCTGTTTTTT. The encoded protein is CASSYSMVPNTGELFF. The chain couples TRBV6-5 to TRBJ2-2; D ambiguous. The germline CDR1 and CDR2 sequences are MNHEY and SVGAGI. Trimming removed 0 bases at V and 0 bases at J, with 8 bases between. This CDR3 comprises 16 residues.

This chain connects TRBV7-6 to TRBJ2-1; D unclear. Germline V CDR1 and CDR2: SGHVS, FNYEAQ. V lost 0 bases and J lost 2, with 5 bases in between. The CDR3 runs to 14 residues. CDR3 region: CASSLARAYNEQFF. In DNA, the CDR3 is TGTGCCAGCAGCTTAGCCCGAGCCTACAATGAGCAGTTCTTC.

This clonotype was found many times. This chain joins TRBV20-1 and TRBJ1-3; unclear D gene. The germline V gene encodes CDR1 DFQATT and CDR2 SNEGSKA (reference sequence). The CDR3 runs to 11 residues. The V end was cut by 0 bases, the J end by 10 bases, with 7 bases between. The CDR3 DNA reads as TGCAGTGCTAGAGATGGGGAAACCATATATTTT. This encodes CSARDGETIYF.

In its sample, this clonotype was seen many times. The chain links TRBV27 to TRBJ2-3; D might be TRBD2 (6 bases). The CDR3 loop spans 15 amino acids. Germline CDR1 is MNHEY and CDR2 is SMNVEV (reference sequence). The ends were cut back, 6 bases at V and 0 bases at J, with 13 bases in the middle. This CDR3 is CASSPSGGSTDTQYF. The CDR3 DNA reads TGTGCCAGCAGCCCATCCGGGGGTAGCACAGATACGCAGTATTTT.

This clonotype has at least ten counts. CDR3 sequence reads: CASSPPSRANVLTF. For the CDR3, the DNA is TGTGCCAGCAGCCCTCCATCTAGGGCCAACGTCCTGACTTTC. The chain combines TRBV11-2 with TRBJ2-6, with D hard to call. CDR3 length: 14 amino acids. Trimming took off 5 bases at V and 5 bases at J, with 10 bases between the two ends. The germline gives CDR1 SGHAT, CDR2 FQNNGV.

This clonotype was found a few times. The V and J genes are TRBV11-2 and TRBJ1-3, with D uncertain. The germline V gene encodes CDR1 SGHAT and CDR2 FQNNGV. Trimming took off 6 bases at V and 0 bases at J, with 9 bases between the two ends. This CDR3 spans 14 amino acids. CDR3 residues: CASRPGDSGNTIYF. DNA of the CDR3: TGTGCCAGCAGACCAGGTGACTCTGGAAACACCATATATTTT. The full variable domain, rest sourced from reference TRBV11-2 and TRBJ1-3, is EAGVAQSPRYKIIEKRQSVAFWCNPISGHATLYWYQQILGQGPKLLIQFQNNGVVDDSQLPKDRFSAERLKGVDSTLKIQPAKLEDSAVYLCASRPGDSGNTIYFGEGSWLTVV.

The chain combines TRBV11-2 with TRBJ2-5; TRBD1 is a possible D gene (6 bases). From germline, CDR1 is SGHAT and CDR2 FQNNGV. V was trimmed by 5 bases and J by 0 bases, leaving 10 bases between them. This CDR3 is 14 amino acids long. The CDR3 reads CASSIYRDQETQYF. The CDR3 coding sequence is TGTGCCAGCAGCATCTACAGGGACCAAGAGACCCAGTACTTC.

V usage is TRBV18 and J usage is TRBJ2-1, with TRBD2 identical over 9 bases. J gave up 4 bases and V 2 bases, and 3 bases lay outside the gene matches. Looked up from germline, CDR1 is KGHSH and CDR2 is LQKENI. The CDR3 is 15 amino acids. This CDR3 is CASSPGGGAYNEQFF. The CDR3 coding sequence is TGTGCCAGCTCACCAGGCGGGGGGGCGTACAATGAGCAGTTCTTC. The full variable domain, its missing parts supplied by reference TRBV18 and TRBJ2-1, is NAGVMQNPRHLVRRRGQEARLRCSPMKGHSHVYWYRQLPEEGLKFMVYLQKENIIDESGMPKERFSAEFPKEGPSILRIQQVVRGDSAAYFCASSPGGGAYNEQFFGPGTRLTVL.

This clonotype occurred many times. The rearrangement links TRBV28 to TRBJ2-1; D not certain. This CDR3 is built from 11 residues. Trimming left V 6 bases short and J 14 bases short, with 14 bases between. Per germline, CDR1 MDHEN and CDR2 SYDVKM. The CDR3 DNA sequence: TGTGCCAGCAGGAGCGAACTTGGAGAGTTCTTC. It is translated as CASRSELGEFF.

This clonotype has ten or more counts. The rearrangement links TRBV7-2 to TRBJ1-1, with no clear D. The CDR3 covers 13 residues. With 4 bases removed from V and 3 bases from J, the gap between germline ends came to 9 bases. Germline CDR1 reads SGHTA; CDR2 reads FQGNSA. DNA of the CDR3: TGTGCCAGCAGCTCTCAGAAGGACACTGAAGCTTTCTTT. This codes for CASSSQKDTEAFF.

The rearrangement uses TRBV6-2 or TRBV6-3 and TRBJ2-2, with 7 bases matching TRBD1. Germline-derived CDR1 and CDR2 are MNHEY and SVGEGT. The CDR3 has 16 amino acids. J gave up 1 base and V 6 bases, and 8 bases lay outside the gene matches. For the CDR3, the DNA is TGTGCCAGCAGACCTAACAGGGGACAGAACACCGGGGAGCTGTTTTTT. Protein product: CASRPNRGQNTGELFF.

This clonotype was seen only a few times. The rearrangement uses TRBV7-8 and TRBJ2-1; tentatively, D is TRBD2 (5 bases). Trimming pared 5 bases from V and 8 bases from J, leaving 28 bases between. This CDR3 has 18 residues. Germline CDR1 is SGHVS and CDR2 is FQNEAQ. The CDR3 sequence is CASSPSPSLVLAGDEQFF. CDR3 DNA sequence: TGTGCCAGCAGCCCGTCACCTTCACTAGTACTTGCTGGGGATGAGCAGTTCTTC.

In its sample, this clonotype was seen a few times. This sequence joins TRBV7-2 and TRBJ1-1; D gene ambiguous. The length of the CDR3 is 13 residues. Germline lookup yields CDR1 SGHTA and CDR2 FQGNSA. V lost 3 bases and J lost 5, with 10 bases in between. CDR3 amino acids: CASSFSVGTEAFF. The CDR3 DNA follows: TGTGCCAGCAGCTTCTCAGTCGGGACTGAAGCTTTCTTT.

The chain has TRBV6-2 or TRBV6-3 and TRBJ2-7; D might be TRBD2 (5 bases). The germline V and J ends were trimmed by 3 bases and 0 bases, with 15 bases remaining between them. The CDR3 totals 16 residues. Per germline, CDR1 MNHEY and CDR2 SVGEGT. The CDR3 nucleotides are TGTGCCAGCAGTTATAGCGTGTCACGGGGCTCCTACGAGCAGTACTTC. Encoded protein: CASSYSVSRGSYEQYF.

This chain connects TRBV11-2 to TRBJ2-1; 11 positions match TRBD2. Germline V gene data show CDR1 as SGHAT and CDR2 as FQNNGV. CDR3 length: 18 residues. J lost 4 bases, V lost 4 bases, and 12 bases had no gene match. The CDR3: CASSSRGLAAENYNEQFF. The CDR3 DNA reads TGTGCCAGCAGCTCGAGGGGACTAGCGGCCGAAAATTACAATGAGCAGTTCTTC.

At least ten counts were recorded for this clonotype. The chain joins TRBV12-3 or TRBV12-4 to TRBJ1-1, with D tentatively TRBD1 (6 bases). Trimming took off 6 bases at V and 4 bases at J, with 9 bases between the two ends. This CDR3 is 12 amino acids long. Written as DNA, the CDR3 is TGTGCCAGCAGCCTGACAGGCACTGAAGCTTTCTTT. This gives the protein CASSLTGTEAFF.

The chain recombines TRBV5-1 with TRBJ1-4; D is possibly TRBD1 (5 bases). Germline-derived CDR1 and CDR2 are SGHRS and YFSETQ. This CDR3 has 15 residues. V gave up 3 bases and J gave up 4 bases, with 13 bases separating them. The CDR3 region has the DNA TGCGCCAGCAGCTCCGGGCGGGGGTTTAATGAAAAACTGTTTTTT. Translated, it gives CASSSGRGFNEKLFF.

This clonotype was seen a few times. The V gene is TRBV3-1, the J gene TRBJ1-5, with D uncertain. Per germline, CDR1 LGHDT and CDR2 YNNKEL (reference sequence). V lost 0 bases and J 7 bases, leaving 10 bases between the germline ends. This CDR3 region has 14 residues. The CDR3: CASSQDLGSQPQHF. The CDR3, as DNA: TGTGCCAGCAGCCAAGATCTCGGCAGCCAGCCCCAGCATTTT.

This clonotype was detected many times. The chain recombines TRBV20-1 with TRBJ2-3; the D call may be TRBD1 or TRBD2 (8 bases each). CDR1 and CDR2 from the germline V gene are DFQATT and SNEGSKA (reference sequence). The CDR3 covers 18 residues. The V and J ends lost 2 bases and 4 bases respectively, with 25 bases between them. CDR3 DNA: TGCAGTGCTAGACAGGGGGCGTTAAGCGGGAGCCCCGCAGATACGCAGTATTTT. Protein: CSARQGALSGSPADTQYF.

In this sample, this clonotype turned up a few times. The J gene is TRBJ2-5, the V gene TRBV5-1; 13 bases line up with TRBD2. The CDR3 runs 15 residues. Trimming removed 4 bases from V and 5 bases from J; junction bases left unmatched: 5. Per germline, CDR1 SGHRS and CDR2 YFSETQ. The CDR3 sequence: CASSIGLAGVETQYF. The CDR3 nucleotides are TGCGCCAGCAGCATCGGACTAGCGGGAGTTGAGACCCAGTACTTC.

This clonotype was observed a few times. The gene calls are TRBV7-9 and TRBJ2-6; no reliable D call. This CDR3 has 14 amino acids. Trimming left V 7 bases short and J 0 bases short, with 7 bases between. The germline CDR1 and CDR2 sequences are SEHNR and FQNEAQ (reference sequence). Here the CDR3 DNA reads TGTGCCAGCACCTACGCCTCTGGGGCCAACGTCCTGACTTTC. Translating gives CASTYASGANVLTF.

The chain recombines TRBV6-5 with TRBJ1-3; possible D gene TRBD1, 5 bases. V lost 8 bases to trimming and J lost 3 bases, with 14 bases between them. The CDR3 is made up of 14 amino acids. Germline CDR1 reads MNHEY; CDR2 reads SVGAGI. The CDR3 loop is CASGTGDYGNTIYF. CDR3 bases: TGTGCCAGCGGCACAGGTGACTATGGAAACACCATATATTTT.

This clonotype was picked up a small number of times. The rearrangement joins TRBV6-5 to TRBJ2-5, with D possibly TRBD1 on 6 matching bases. V was trimmed by 8 bases and J by 1 base, leaving 17 bases between them. CDR1 and CDR2 from the germline V gene are MNHEY and SVGAGI. The CDR3 loop spans 15 amino acids. Written as DNA, the CDR3 is TGTGCCAGCCTGAGGTCAGGGGACCTCCAAGAGACCCAGTACTTC. It translates to CASLRSGDLQETQYF.

A few counts support this clonotype. The V call is TRBV4-3, the J call TRBJ2-3; 10 bases map to TRBD2. The V and J ends lost 2 bases and 1 base, in that order; junction bases with no gene match: 9. The CDR3 contains 18 residues. Germline V lookup: CDR1 LGHNA, CDR2 YSLEER. The CDR3 region is CASSQRTSGNRGTDTQYF. CDR3 bases: TGCGCCAGCAGCCAACGGACTAGCGGAAATCGGGGCACAGATACGCAGTATTTT.